The 2 T cell receptor beta chains presented below share a single source sample, sequenced in a study of control samples from healthy donors and cancer patients. Some clones are missing from TCRdb's copy, which holds only in-frame ones; the method was immunoSEQ multiplex PCR. The sample lists about 160,000 clones; approximately 90% were seen once. The specimen sequenced was blood. All receptors derive from a man under 40 in good health.

The rearrangement uses TRBV5-1 and TRBJ2-5, with 11 bases matching TRBD2. V shed 4 bases and J 2 bases; nucleotides not matched to a gene: 4. The CDR3 covers 15 residues. Germline lookup yields CDR1 SGHRS and CDR2 YFSETQ. CDR3 region: CASSPGLAVQETQYF. As DNA, the CDR3 is TGCGCCAGCAGCCCGGGACTAGCGGTTCAAGAGACCCAGTACTTC.

V and J are TRBV19 and TRBJ2-3; D might be TRBD2 (7 bases). Germline CDR1 is LNHDA and CDR2 is SQIVND (reference sequence). V was shortened by 3 bases and J by 1 base, with 14 bases between the two germline ends. This CDR3 spans 16 amino acids. CDR3 amino acids: CASSIAPGGRTDTQYF. CDR3 sequence (DNA): TGTGCCAGTAGTATCGCCCCCGGGGGGCGCACAGATACGCAGTATTTT. The full variable domain, with the rest looked up from reference TRBV19 and TRBJ2-3, is DGGITQSPKYLFRKEGQNVTLSCEQNLNHDAMYWYRQDPGQGLRLIYYSQIVNDFQKGDIAEGYSVSREKKESFPLTVTSAQKNPTAFYLCASSIAPGGRTDTQYFGPGTRLTVL.